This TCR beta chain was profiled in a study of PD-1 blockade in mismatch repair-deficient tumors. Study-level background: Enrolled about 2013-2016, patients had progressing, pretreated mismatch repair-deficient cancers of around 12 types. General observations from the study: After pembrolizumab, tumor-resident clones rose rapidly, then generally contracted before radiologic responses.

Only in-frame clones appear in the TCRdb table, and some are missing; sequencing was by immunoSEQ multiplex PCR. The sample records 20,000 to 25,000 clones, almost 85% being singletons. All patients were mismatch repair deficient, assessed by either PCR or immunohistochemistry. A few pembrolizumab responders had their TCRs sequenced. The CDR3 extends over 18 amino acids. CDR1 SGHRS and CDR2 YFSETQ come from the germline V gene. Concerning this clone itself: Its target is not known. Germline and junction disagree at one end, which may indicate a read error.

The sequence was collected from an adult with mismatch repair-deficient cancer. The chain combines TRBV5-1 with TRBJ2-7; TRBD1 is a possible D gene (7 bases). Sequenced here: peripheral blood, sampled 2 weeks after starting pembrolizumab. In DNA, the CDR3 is TGCGCCAGCAGCACCAGGGAGGTGCGGCAGGGGGTCTCCAACGAGCAGTACTTC. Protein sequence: CASSTREVRQGVSNEQYF.